The T cell receptor beta chain described here comes from a study of T cell changes during pregnancy in multiple sclerosis. The CDR3 is 15 residues long. V was pared by 4 bases and J by 1 base, with 4 bases of the junction left unmatched. Per the germline V gene, CDR1 is SGHRS and CDR2 is YFSETQ. Some clones are missing from TCRdb's copy, which holds only in-frame ones; the method was immunoSEQ multiplex PCR. The data show 70,000 to 100,000 clones, with roughly 91% seen just once and 3.5% to 4.5% held by the top ten. This chain uses TRBV5-1 with TRBJ1-5; 8 bases align to TRBD1. The TCR comes from a female donor with multiple sclerosis, enrolled in a pregnancy study. The sequenced sample was peripheral blood, obtained in the first trimester of pregnancy. The CDR3 protein is CASSAGQGSNQPQHF. Written as DNA, the CDR3 is TGCGCCAGCAGCGCCGGACAGGGAAGCAATCAGCCCCAGCATTTT.